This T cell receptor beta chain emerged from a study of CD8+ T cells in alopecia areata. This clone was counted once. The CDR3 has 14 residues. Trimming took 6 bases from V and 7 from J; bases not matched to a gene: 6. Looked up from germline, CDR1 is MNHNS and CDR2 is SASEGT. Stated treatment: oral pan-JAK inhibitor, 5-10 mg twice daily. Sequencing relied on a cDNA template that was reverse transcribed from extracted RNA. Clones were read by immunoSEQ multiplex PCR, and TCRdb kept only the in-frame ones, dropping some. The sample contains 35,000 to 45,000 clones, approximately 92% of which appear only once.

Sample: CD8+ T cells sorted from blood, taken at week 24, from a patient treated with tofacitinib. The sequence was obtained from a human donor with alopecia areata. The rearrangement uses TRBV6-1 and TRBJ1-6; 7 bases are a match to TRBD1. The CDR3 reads CASSSDRENSPLHF. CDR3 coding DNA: TGTGCCAGCAGCTCTGACAGGGAGAATTCACCCCTCCACTTT.